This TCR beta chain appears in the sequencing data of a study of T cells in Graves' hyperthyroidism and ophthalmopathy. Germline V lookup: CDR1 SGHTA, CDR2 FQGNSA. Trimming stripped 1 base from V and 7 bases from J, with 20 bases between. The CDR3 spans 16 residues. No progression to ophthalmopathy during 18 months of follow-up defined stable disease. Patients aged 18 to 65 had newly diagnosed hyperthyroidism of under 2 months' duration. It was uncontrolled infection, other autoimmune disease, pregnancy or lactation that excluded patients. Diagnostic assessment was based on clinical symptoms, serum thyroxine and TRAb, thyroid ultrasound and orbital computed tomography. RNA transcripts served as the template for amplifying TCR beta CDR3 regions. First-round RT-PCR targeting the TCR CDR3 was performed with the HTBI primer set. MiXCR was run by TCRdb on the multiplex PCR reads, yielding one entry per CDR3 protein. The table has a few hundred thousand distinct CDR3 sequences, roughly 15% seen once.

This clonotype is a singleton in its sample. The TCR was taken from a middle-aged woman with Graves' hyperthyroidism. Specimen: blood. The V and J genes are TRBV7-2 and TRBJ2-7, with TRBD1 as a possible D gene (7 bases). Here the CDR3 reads CASSLDLAGGGREQYF. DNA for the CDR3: TGTGCCAGCAGCTTAGATCTGGCAGGGGGAGGAAGAGAGCAGTACTTC.